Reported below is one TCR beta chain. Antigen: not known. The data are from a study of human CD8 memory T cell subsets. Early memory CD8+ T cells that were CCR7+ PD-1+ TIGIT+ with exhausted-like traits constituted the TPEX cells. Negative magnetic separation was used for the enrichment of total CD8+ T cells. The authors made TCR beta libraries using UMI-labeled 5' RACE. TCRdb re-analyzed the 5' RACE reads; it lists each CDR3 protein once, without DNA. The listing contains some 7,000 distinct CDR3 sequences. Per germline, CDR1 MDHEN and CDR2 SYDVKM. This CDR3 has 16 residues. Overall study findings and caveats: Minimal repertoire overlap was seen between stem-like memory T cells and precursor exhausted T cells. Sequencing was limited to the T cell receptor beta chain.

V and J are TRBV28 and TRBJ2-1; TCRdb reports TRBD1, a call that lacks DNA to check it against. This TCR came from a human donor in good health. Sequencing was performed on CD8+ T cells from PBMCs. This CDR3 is CASSSIPRGANHEQFF.